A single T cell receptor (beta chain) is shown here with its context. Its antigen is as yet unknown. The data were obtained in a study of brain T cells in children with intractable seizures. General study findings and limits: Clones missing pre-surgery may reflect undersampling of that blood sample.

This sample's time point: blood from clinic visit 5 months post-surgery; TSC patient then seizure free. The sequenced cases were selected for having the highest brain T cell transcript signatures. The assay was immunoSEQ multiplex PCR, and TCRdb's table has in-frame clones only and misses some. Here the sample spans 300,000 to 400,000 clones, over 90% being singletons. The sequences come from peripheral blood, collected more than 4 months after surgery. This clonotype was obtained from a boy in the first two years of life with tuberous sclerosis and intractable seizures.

CDR3 DNA sequence: TGTGCCAGCAACCGGACAGAGAGCTCCTACGAGCAGTACTTC. Protein product: CASNRTESSYEQYF. The V and J genes are TRBV21-1 and TRBJ2-7; the table names TRBD1, a call not compared with the DNA. TRBV21-1 constitutes a pseudogene. CDR3 length: 14 residues.